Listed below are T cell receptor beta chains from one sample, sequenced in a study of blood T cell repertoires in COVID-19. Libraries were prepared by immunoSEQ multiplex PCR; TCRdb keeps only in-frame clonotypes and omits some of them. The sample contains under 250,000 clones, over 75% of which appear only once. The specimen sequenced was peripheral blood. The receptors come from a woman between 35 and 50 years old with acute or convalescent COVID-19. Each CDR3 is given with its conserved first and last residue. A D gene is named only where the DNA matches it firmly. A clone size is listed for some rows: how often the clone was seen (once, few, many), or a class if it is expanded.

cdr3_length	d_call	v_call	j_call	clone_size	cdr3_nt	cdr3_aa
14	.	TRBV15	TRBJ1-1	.	TGTGCCACCAGCCCGGGGAACTTGAACACTGAAGCTTTCTTT	CATSPGNLNTEAFF
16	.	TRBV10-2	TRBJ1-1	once	TGCGCCAGTAGGCATAGGGTTGGGGGGATGAACACTGAAGCTTTCTTT	CASRHRVGGMNTEAFF
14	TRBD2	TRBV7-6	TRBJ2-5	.	TGTGCCAGCAGCCCGCGCGGGGGGAGAGAGACCCAGTACTTC	CASSPRGGRETQYF
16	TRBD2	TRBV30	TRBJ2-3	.	TGTGCCTGGAGTGTACTGGGCGGGGGGTCCACAGATACGCAGTATTTT	CAWSVLGGGSTDTQYF
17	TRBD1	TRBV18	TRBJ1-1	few	TGTGCCAGCTCCCCGAAACTCTTAACAGGGGGAAACACTGAAGCTTTCTTT	CASSPKLLTGGNTEAFF
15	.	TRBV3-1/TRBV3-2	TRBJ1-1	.	TGTGCCAGCAGCCAAGATCCAGGCTTGGACACTGAAGCTTTCTTT	CASSQDPGLDTEAFF
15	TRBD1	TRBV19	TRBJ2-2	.	TGTGCCAGTAGCAGGGACAGGGGGTCCACCGGGGAGCTGTTTTTT	CASSRDRGSTGELFF
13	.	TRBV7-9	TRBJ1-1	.	TGTGCCAGCAGCTTGGAGATGAACACTGAAGCTTTCTTT	CASSLEMNTEAFF
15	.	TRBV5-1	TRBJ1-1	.	TGCGCCAGCAGCGTGCGCGGCAGGGGGAACACTGAAGCTTTCTTT	CASSVRGRGNTEAFF
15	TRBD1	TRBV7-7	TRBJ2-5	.	TGTGCCAGCAGCTTAGTATCGACAGGGCAAGAGACCCAGTACTTC	CASSLVSTGQETQYF
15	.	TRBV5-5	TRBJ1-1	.	TGTGCCAGCAGCTTGGTATGGCAGGGGATCACTGAAGCTTTCTTT	CASSLVWQGITEAFF
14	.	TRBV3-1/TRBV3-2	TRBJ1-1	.	TGTGCCAGCAGCCCTACGACGGGAAGCACTGAAGCTTTCTTT	CASSPTTGSTEAFF
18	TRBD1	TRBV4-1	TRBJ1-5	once	TGCGCCAGCAGCCGAGAGCCCAGGGGGCTCTATAGCAATCAGCCCCAGCATTTT	CASSREPRGLYSNQPQHF
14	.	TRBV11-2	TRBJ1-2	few	TGTGCCAGCAGCTTAGAATCAGGGTTGTATGGCTACACCTTC	CASSLESGLYGYTF
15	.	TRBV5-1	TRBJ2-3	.	TGCGCCAGCAGCTTGGCTGGACACAGCACAGATACGCAGTATTTT	CASSLAGHSTDTQYF
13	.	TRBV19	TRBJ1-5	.	TGTGCCAGTAGTACCAGGGTTATTCAGCCCCAGCATTTT	CASSTRVIQPQHF
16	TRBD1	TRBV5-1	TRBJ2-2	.	TGCGCCAGCAGCCTGGGACAGGGATCGGTAACCGGGGAGCTGTTTTTT	CASSLGQGSVTGELFF
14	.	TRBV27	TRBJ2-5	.	TGTGCCAGCAGTTCCAGGCCCCCCCCAGAGACCCAGTACTTC	CASSSRPPPETQYF
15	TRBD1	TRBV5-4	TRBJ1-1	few	TGTGCCAGCAGCTTTCTGGGACAGGAATACACTGAAGCTTTCTTT	CASSFLGQEYTEAFF
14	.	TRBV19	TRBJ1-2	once	TGTGCCAGTACCCCGAGGGGGATTAACTATGGCTACACCTTC	CASTPRGINYGYTF
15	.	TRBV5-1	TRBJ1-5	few	TGCGCCAGCAGCTTAGACGACGGGAGCAATCAGCCCCAGCATTTT	CASSLDDGSNQPQHF
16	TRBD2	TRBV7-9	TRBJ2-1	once	TGTGCCATACCTCGCGGGGGGTCGACAAACAACAATGAGCAGTTCTTC	CAIPRGGSTNNNEQFF
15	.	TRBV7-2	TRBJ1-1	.	TGTGCCAGCAGCTTAGACTCAGGGGACGGCACTGAAGCTTTCTTT	CASSLDSGDGTEAFF
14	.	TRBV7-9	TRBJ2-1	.	TGTGCCAGCAGCGCTACCCGGGTAGTTAATGAGCAGTTCTTC	CASSATRVVNEQFF
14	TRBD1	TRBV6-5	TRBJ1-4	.	TGTGCCAGCAGTAACAGGGGGCTTAGTGAAAAACTGTTTTTT	CASSNRGLSEKLFF
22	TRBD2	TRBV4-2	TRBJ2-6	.	TGTGCCAGCAGCCAAGATCTAGGGAGGCGGGGGGGCCCCTCCTCTGGGGCCAACGTCCTGACTTTC	CASSQDLGRRGGPSSGANVLTF
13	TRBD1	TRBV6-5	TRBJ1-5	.	TGTGCCAGCAGTTACTCCAGGGGGCGGGGAGAGCATTTT	CASSYSRGRGEHF
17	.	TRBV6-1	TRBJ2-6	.	TGTGCCAGCAGTAAAGGGACTTCAAGCTCTGGGGCCAACGTCCTGACTTTC	CASSKGTSSSGANVLTF
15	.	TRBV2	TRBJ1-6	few	TGTGCCAGCAGTGCCCTGGGGCCCCAGGGTTCACCCCTCCACTTT	CASSALGPQGSPLHF
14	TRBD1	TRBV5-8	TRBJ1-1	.	TGTGCCAGCAGTTCAGACAGGGGAAACACTGAAGCTTTCTTT	CASSSDRGNTEAFF
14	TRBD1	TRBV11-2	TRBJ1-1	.	TGTGCCAGCAGCTTAGTTACAGGGGACGAAGGGGCTTTCTTT	CASSLVTGDEGAFF
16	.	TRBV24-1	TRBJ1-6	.	TGTGCCACCAGTTTGGGACAAGAGTCTTTGGGGTCACCCCTCCACTTT	CATSLGQESLGSPLHF
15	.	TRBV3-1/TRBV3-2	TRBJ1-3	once	TGTGCCAGCAGCCAAGTTATGACAGACGGAAACACCATATATTTT	CASSQVMTDGNTIYF
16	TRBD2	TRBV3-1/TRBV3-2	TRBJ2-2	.	TGTGCCAGCAGCCTTAGCGGGGGGCGTATCACCGGGGAGCTGTTTTTT	CASSLSGGRITGELFF
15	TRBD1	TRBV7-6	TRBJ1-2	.	TGTGCCAGCAGCTACGGGCCGGGGACAGGTTATGGCTACACCTTC	CASSYGPGTGYGYTF
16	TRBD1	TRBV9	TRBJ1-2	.	TGTGCCAGCAGCGAGGCCCGACAGGGCGGTGGCTATGGCTACACCTTC	CASSEARQGGGYGYTF
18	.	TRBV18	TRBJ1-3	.	TGTGCCAGCTCACCTACGGCCGGCTACAGTCGGGAAGGAAACACCATATATTTT	CASSPTAGYSREGNTIYF
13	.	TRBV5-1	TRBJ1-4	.	TGCGCCAGCAGCTTGGAGAGCAATGAAAAACTGTTTTTT	CASSLESNEKLFF
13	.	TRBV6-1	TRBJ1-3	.	TGTGCCAGCAGTGAACGGGGGGAAAACACCATATATTTT	CASSERGENTIYF
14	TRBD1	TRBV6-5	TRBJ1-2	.	TGTGCCAGCCGGACAGGGGACTCCTGGGGAGGCTACACCTTC	CASRTGDSWGGYTF
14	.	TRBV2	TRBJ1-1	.	TGTGCCAGCAGCGGGGACACCGGGCGGGCTGAAGCTTTCTTT	CASSGDTGRAEAFF
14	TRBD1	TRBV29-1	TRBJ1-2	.	TGCAGCGTCCTAAAAGCACAGGGGGCTCGCGGCTACACCTTC	CSVLKAQGARGYTF
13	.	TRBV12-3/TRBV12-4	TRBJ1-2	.	TGTGCCAGCAGTTTAAGCCCTAACTATGGCTACACCTTC	CASSLSPNYGYTF
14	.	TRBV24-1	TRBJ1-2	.	TGTGCCACCAGTGATACAGTATCCAACTATGGCTACACCTTC	CATSDTVSNYGYTF
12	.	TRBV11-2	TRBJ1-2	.	TGTGCCAGCAGCTTAGGGGACTCTGGCTACACCTTC	CASSLGDSGYTF
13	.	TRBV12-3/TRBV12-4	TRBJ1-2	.	TGTGCCAGCAGCCCAGCGACTAGCTATGGCTACACCTTC	CASSPATSYGYTF
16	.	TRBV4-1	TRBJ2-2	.	TGCGCCAGCAGCCAAGATCTGAGCCGGGGTACCGGGGAGCTGTTTTTT	CASSQDLSRGTGELFF
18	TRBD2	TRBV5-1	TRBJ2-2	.	TGCGCCAGCAGCACTGGACTAGCGGGGGGAGCGAACACCGGGGAGCTGTTTTTT	CASSTGLAGGANTGELFF
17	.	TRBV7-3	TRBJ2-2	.	TGTGCCAGCAGCCCGGGAAATTCGCATTTACCAACCGGGGAGCTGTTTTTT	CASSPGNSHLPTGELFF
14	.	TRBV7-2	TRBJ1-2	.	TGTGCCAGCAGCTTAGTTCTAGTGAACTATGGCTACACCTTC	CASSLVLVNYGYTF
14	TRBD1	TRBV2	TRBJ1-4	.	TGTGCCAGCAGTCCGCAGGGGGCACTCGAAAAACTGTTTTTT	CASSPQGALEKLFF
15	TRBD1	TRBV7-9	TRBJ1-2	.	TGTGCCAGCAGCTTAGGACAGGGAGCTAACTATGGCTACACCTTC	CASSLGQGANYGYTF